Below are 22 T cell receptor beta chains sequenced from a single sample in a study of T cell responses to AZD1222 COVID-19 vaccine. The table came from immunoSEQ multiplex PCR; TCRdb's copy has only in-frame clones and leaves some out. The sample yields approximately 90,000 clones, around nine tenths seen once. The source material was peripheral blood, sampled on day 0 of AZD1222 vaccination. These receptors were collected from an adult in good health.

CDR3 residues: CASSRDREGSPLHF. Written as DNA, the CDR3 is TGTGCCAGCAGCCGGGACAGGGAGGGTTCACCCCTCCACTTT. The rearrangement links TRBV5-5 to TRBJ1-6; 9 nucleotides line up with TRBD1. CDR1 and CDR2 (germline): SGHKS, YYEKEE (reference sequence). V was clipped by 4 bases and J by 9 bases; unmatched bases: 5. The CDR3 has 14 residues.

V and J are TRBV10-3 and TRBJ1-1; tentatively, D is TRBD1 (5 bases). The V and J ends lost 10 bases and 4 bases respectively, with 13 bases between them. The CDR3 is 12 amino acids. Germline V CDR1 and CDR2: ENHRY, SYGVKD. CDR3 bases: TGTGCCAGCACGGGGGGGGGCACTGAAGCTTTCTTT. Protein sequence: CASTGGGTEAFF.

The rearrangement links TRBV2 to TRBJ1-4; no definite D call. CDR1 and CDR2 from the germline V gene are SNHLY and FYNNEI. The CDR3 runs to 14 residues. V was cut by 7 bases and J by 8 bases, with 17 bases left in between. In DNA form, the CDR3 reads TGTGCCAGCACCCTTTCGGGATTAGGCGAAAAACTGTTTTTT. Its protein is CASTLSGLGEKLFF.

This clone was recorded only once. V gene TRBV7-3 combines with J gene TRBJ2-2; 9 bases match TRBD1. The CDR3 has 17 amino acids. The V segment lost 2 bases and the J segment 3 bases; nucleotides outside the gene matches: 7. Germline V gene data show CDR1 as SGHTA and CDR2 as FQGTGA. This CDR3 reads CASSLVGGDRDTGELFF. The CDR3 DNA reads TGTGCCAGCAGCTTAGTCGGTGGGGACAGGGACACCGGGGAGCTGTTTTTT.

V usage is TRBV27 and J usage is TRBJ2-1, with 8 nucleotides matching TRBD1. V was clipped by 3 bases and J by 7 bases; unmatched bases: 8. The CDR3 extends over 15 amino acids. The germline gives CDR1 MNHEY, CDR2 SMNVEV (reference sequence). For the CDR3, the DNA is TGTGCCAGCAGTTTTAGGCAGGGGGCGAGGAATGAGCAGTTCTTC. It encodes CASSFRQGARNEQFF.

The chain combines TRBV29-1 with TRBJ2-3; D is ambiguous. The germline CDR1 and CDR2 sequences are SQVTM and ANQGSEA. V lost 7 bases and J lost 4, with 18 bases in between. The CDR3 spans 14 residues. In DNA, the CDR3 is TGCAGCGCCAAACAACGCTCGCTTTCAGATACGCAGTATTTT. This translates into CSAKQRSLSDTQYF.

The chain links TRBV27 to TRBJ2-5; TRBD2 aligns across 7 bases. Germline V lookup: CDR1 MNHEY, CDR2 SMNVEV (reference sequence). The CDR3 totals 14 residues. V shed 3 bases and J 3 bases; nucleotides not matched to a gene: 4. The CDR3 region has the DNA TGTGCCAGCAGTTTCTCCGGGACTAAAGAGACCCAGTACTTC. It is translated as CASSFSGTKETQYF.

The chain couples TRBV16 to TRBJ1-2; possible D gene TRBD1, 6 bases. Trimming took off 4 bases at V and 2 bases at J, with 8 bases between the two ends. CDR3 length equals 13 residues. Germline V gene lookup returns CDR1 KGHSY and CDR2 FQNENV. The CDR3 sequence is CASSLGQNYGYTF. CDR3 in DNA: TGTGCCAGCAGCCTTGGACAGAACTATGGCTACACCTTC.

The chain carries TRBV7-8 and TRBJ2-7; D is unresolved. Trimming left V 3 bases short and J 2 bases short, with 14 bases between. The CDR3 totals 15 residues. The germline V gene encodes CDR1 SGHVS and CDR2 FQNEAQ. CDR3 amino acids: CASSFDGVTTYEQYF. The CDR3 nucleotides are TGTGCCAGCAGCTTCGATGGGGTTACGACCTACGAGCAGTACTTC.

The V call is TRBV19, the J call TRBJ2-1, with D unclear. This CDR3 contains 11 residues. The V and J ends lost 4 bases and 9 bases respectively, with 7 bases between them. Germline V gene data show CDR1 as LNHDA and CDR2 as SQIVND (reference sequence). CDR3 loop: CASSTGGEQFF. CDR3 nucleotides: TGTGCCAGTAGTACTGGCGGTGAGCAGTTCTTC. Combining the CDR3 with reference TRBV19 and TRBJ2-1 gives the whole variable domain DGGITQSPKYLFRKEGQNVTLSCEQNLNHDAMYWYRQDPGQGLRLIYYSQIVNDFQKGDIAEGYSVSREKKESFPLTVTSAQKNPTAFYLCASSTGGEQFFGPGTRLTVL.

The chain recombines TRBV19 with TRBJ2-7; possibly TRBD1 for D (5 bases). Germline values: CDR1 LNHDA, CDR2 SQIVND (reference sequence). The CDR3 has 14 residues. V lost 5 bases and J lost 0, with 11 bases in between. The CDR3 sequence: CASSFGHVSYEQYF. The DNA for the CDR3 is TGTGCCAGTAGTTTCGGACACGTCTCCTACGAGCAGTACTTC.

The chain is built from TRBV19 and TRBJ1-1; D is perhaps TRBD1 (6 bases). CDR1 is LNHDA, CDR2 SQIVND, per germline (reference sequence). V lost 4 bases and J lost 2, with 14 bases in between. The CDR3 is 15 amino acids. In DNA form, the CDR3 reads TGTGCCAGTAGTACCAAGACAGGCATTAACACTGAAGCTTTCTTT. Its translation is CASSTKTGINTEAFF.

A single count supports this clone. The chain combines TRBV21-1 with TRBJ2-3; TRBD2, as called in the table, went unchecked against the DNA. TRBV21-1 is recorded as a pseudogene. CDR3 length: 16 residues. The CDR3 region is CASSKWLARFTDTQYF. The CDR3 nucleotides are TGTGCCAGCAGCAAATGGCTAGCGAGATTCACAGATACGCAGTATTTT.

The rearrangement joins TRBV25-1 to TRBJ2-2; perhaps TRBD2 as D (6 bases). V lost 8 bases and J lost 0, with 10 bases in between. The germline V gene encodes CDR1 MGHDK and CDR2 SYGVNS. This CDR3 has 14 residues. CDR3 sequence (DNA): TGTGCCAGCCGTTCTAGCGCGAACACCGGGGAGCTGTTTTTT. It translates to CASRSSANTGELFF.

The V call is TRBV18, the J call TRBJ1-4; D uncertain. Trimming stripped 3 bases from V and 0 bases from J, with 5 bases between. The CDR3 covers 14 residues. Germline values: CDR1 KGHSH, CDR2 LQKENI. CDR3 region: CASSPSATNEKLFF. The DNA for the CDR3 is TGTGCCAGCTCACCCTCAGCAACTAATGAAAAACTGTTTTTT.

The table lists this clone with a few counts. The chain uses TRBV5-5 and TRBJ1-1; the D gene is possibly TRBD1 (6 bases). Germline CDR1 reads SGHKS; CDR2 reads YYEKEE (reference sequence). The CDR3 covers 16 residues. Trimming cost V 5 bases and J 0 bases, with 17 bases left between them. The CDR3: CASSWSGGQMNTEAFF. CDR3 coding DNA: TGTGCCAGCAGTTGGTCCGGGGGGCAGATGAACACTGAAGCTTTCTTT.

This chain links TRBV7-2 with TRBJ2-2; D not certain. CDR3 length: 13 amino acids. Per the germline V gene, CDR1 is SGHTA and CDR2 is FQGNSA. The germline V and J ends were trimmed by 1 base and 7 bases, with 7 bases remaining between them. CDR3 residues: CASSLVLGGELFF. CDR3 in DNA: TGTGCCAGCAGCTTAGTCCTTGGCGGGGAGCTGTTTTTT.

The V call is TRBV28, the J call TRBJ1-5; TRBD1 might be the D (6 bases). The germline V gene encodes CDR1 MDHEN and CDR2 SYDVKM. The CDR3 length is 15 residues. V was trimmed by 5 bases and J by 8 bases, leaving 19 bases between them. The CDR3 region has the DNA TGTGCCAGCAGTCCCAGGGGATCGGGGTTGAAGCCCCAGCATTTT. Its protein product is CASSPRGSGLKPQHF.

The gene calls are TRBV6-2 or TRBV6-3 and TRBJ2-1, with D perhaps matching TRBD2 (6 bases). V lost 2 bases, J lost 1 base, and 27 bases lay in between. Germline V gene sequence: CDR1 MNHEY, CDR2 SVGEGT. The CDR3 runs to 21 residues. The CDR3 DNA reads TGTGCCAGCAGTTACCCTCCTACGACTAGGCTTGGAGTCGAGTCCTACAATGAGCAGTTCTTC. It yields the protein CASSYPPTTRLGVESYNEQFF.

The chain uses TRBV6-5 and TRBJ2-5; 8 positions agree with TRBD2. This CDR3 region has 15 residues. CDR1 MNHEY and CDR2 SVGAGI come from the germline V gene. J lost 5 bases, V lost 10 bases, and 15 bases had no gene match. CDR3 sequence: CATQEGGGRSETQYF. The CDR3 DNA sequence: TGTGCCACCCAGGAAGGCGGGGGGCGATCGGAGACCCAGTACTTC.

The CDR3: CASSSSGGRIYEQYF. CDR3 DNA: TGTGCCAGCAGTTCTAGCGGGGGGCGGATCTACGAGCAGTACTTC. This rearrangement joins TRBV6-5 to TRBJ2-7; 11 nucleotides agree with TRBD2. CDR3 length: 15 amino acids. V was pared by 4 bases and J by 3 bases, with 5 bases of the junction left unmatched. In germline, CDR1 is MNHEY, CDR2 SVGAGI.

This clone was picked up one time. V gene TRBV5-4 combines with J gene TRBJ1-6, with 9 bases fitting TRBD1. The V gene's germline CDR1 is SGHNT and CDR2 YYREEE (reference sequence). This CDR3 is 15 amino acids long. J was trimmed by 9 bases and V by 3 bases; bases with no gene match: 7. DNA of the CDR3: TGTGCCAGCAGCTCGGGACAGGGTACGGGTTCACCCCTCCACTTT. This encodes CASSSGQGTGSPLHF.